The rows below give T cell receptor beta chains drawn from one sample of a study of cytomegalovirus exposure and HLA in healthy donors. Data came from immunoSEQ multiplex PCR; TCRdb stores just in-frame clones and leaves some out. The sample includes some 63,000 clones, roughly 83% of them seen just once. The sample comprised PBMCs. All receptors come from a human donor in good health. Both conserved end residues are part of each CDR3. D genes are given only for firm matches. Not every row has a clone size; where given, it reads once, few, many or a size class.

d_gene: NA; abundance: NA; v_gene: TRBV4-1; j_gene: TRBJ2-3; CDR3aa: CASTLKITSQGTDTQYF; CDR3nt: TGCGCCAGCACCCTGAAGATTACTAGCCAAGGGACAGATACGCAGTATTTT
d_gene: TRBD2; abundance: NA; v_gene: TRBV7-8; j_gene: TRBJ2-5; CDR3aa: CASTRSSGRAQETQYF; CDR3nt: TGTGCCAGCACCCGTAGTAGCGGGAGGGCGCAAGAGACCCAGTACTTC
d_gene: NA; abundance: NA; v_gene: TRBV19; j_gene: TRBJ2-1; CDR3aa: CASSIGRTAEQFF; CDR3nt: TGTGCCAGTAGTATAGGGCGGACTGCAGAGCAGTTCTTC
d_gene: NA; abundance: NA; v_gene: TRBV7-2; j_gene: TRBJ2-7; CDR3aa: CASSRNDYSYEQYF; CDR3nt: TGTGCCAGCAGCCGCAATGACTACTCCTACGAGCAGTACTTC
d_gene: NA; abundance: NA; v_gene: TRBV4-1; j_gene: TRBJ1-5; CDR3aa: CASSQGRRWDQPQHF; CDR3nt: TGCGCCAGCAGCCAAGGAAGGCGGTGGGATCAGCCCCAGCATTTT
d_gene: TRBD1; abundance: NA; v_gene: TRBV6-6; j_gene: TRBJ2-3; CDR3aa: CASSQGATDTQYF; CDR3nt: TGTGCCAGCAGTCAGGGGGCAACAGATACGCAGTATTTT
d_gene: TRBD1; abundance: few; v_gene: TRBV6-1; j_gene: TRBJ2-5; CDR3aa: CASSGGTGQETQYF; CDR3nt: TGTGCCAGCAGCGGCGGGACAGGACAAGAGACCCAGTACTTC
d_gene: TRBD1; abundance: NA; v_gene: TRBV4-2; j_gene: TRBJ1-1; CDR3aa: CASSHQAGTGEGNTEAFF; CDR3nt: TGTGCCAGCAGCCACCAAGCCGGGACAGGGGAGGGGAACACTGAAGCTTTCTTT
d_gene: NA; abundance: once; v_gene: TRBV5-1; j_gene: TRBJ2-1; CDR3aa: CASSFNSNEQFF; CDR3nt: TGCGCCAGCAGCTTTAACTCCAATGAGCAGTTCTTC
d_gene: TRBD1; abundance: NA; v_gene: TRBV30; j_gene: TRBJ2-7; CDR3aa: CAWEQGTNSYEQYF; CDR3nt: TGTGCCTGGGAACAGGGGACGAACTCCTACGAGCAGTACTTC
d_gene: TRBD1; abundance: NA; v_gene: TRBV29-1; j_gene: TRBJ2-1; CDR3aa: CSVCGGQGVLEDEQFF; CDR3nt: TGCAGCGTTTGCGGCGGACAGGGAGTTTTAGAGGATGAGCAGTTCTTC
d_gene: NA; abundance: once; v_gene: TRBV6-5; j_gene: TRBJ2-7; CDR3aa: CASSYSRQKSYEQYF; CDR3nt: TGTGCCAGCAGTTACTCGCGGCAGAAGTCCTACGAGCAGTACTTC